Listed below are T cell receptor beta chains from one sample, sequenced in a study of shared clonotypes between healthy human individuals. Clones were read by immunoSEQ multiplex PCR, and TCRdb kept only the in-frame ones, dropping some. The table includes some 580,000 clones, about 97% detected once. Sequencing input: naive CD4+ T cells sorted from blood. All receptors come from a young woman in good health. Each CDR3 is given with its conserved first and last residue. The D gene is left open where the match is weak. The size entry is marked missing in some rows and otherwise reads once, few, many or a size class.

V: TRBV29-1
size: NA
J: TRBJ1-2
D: TRBD1
CDR3: CSVGGTGNYGYTF
DNA: TGCAGCGTTGGGGGGACAGGGAACTATGGCTACACCTTC

V: TRBV4-1
size: NA
J: TRBJ2-3
D: NA
CDR3: CASSQVLSRTDTQYF
DNA: TGCGCCAGCAGCCAAGTATTATCTCGCACAGATACGCAGTATTTT

V: TRBV6-5
size: NA
J: TRBJ2-5
D: NA
CDR3: CASSPRGVETQYF
DNA: TGTGCCAGCAGTCCTCGAGGAGTGGAGACCCAGTACTTC

V: TRBV23-1
size: NA
J: TRBJ2-5
D: NA
CDR3: CASTRRSAESQETQYF
DNA: TGCGCCAGCACTCGCCGATCGGCAGAGTCACAAGAGACCCAGTACTTC

V: TRBV11-3
size: NA
J: TRBJ2-1
D: NA
CDR3: CASSLGGPKYNEQFF
DNA: TGTGCCAGCAGCTTAGGCGGACCCAAGTACAATGAGCAGTTCTTC

V: TRBV10-1
size: NA
J: TRBJ2-3
D: TRBD2
CDR3: CASSESRTSGDAQYF
DNA: TGCGCCAGCAGTGAGTCCCGGACTAGCGGTGATGCGCAGTATTTT

V: TRBV6-5
size: NA
J: TRBJ1-1
D: NA
CDR3: CASTTIMGVEAFF
DNA: TGTGCCAGCACTACCATTATGGGTGTTGAAGCTTTCTTT

V: TRBV5-1
size: NA
J: TRBJ2-3
D: TRBD2
CDR3: CASSLARLAGNADTQYF
DNA: TGCGCCAGCAGCTTGGCCAGGCTAGCGGGAAATGCGGATACGCAGTATTTT

V: TRBV10-3
size: NA
J: TRBJ1-1
D: NA
CDR3: CAISESDTVWTEAFF
DNA: TGTGCCATCAGTGAGTCGGATACCGTGTGGACTGAAGCTTTCTTT

V: TRBV10-2
size: NA
J: TRBJ2-7
D: NA
CDR3: CASKAGKAYEQYF
DNA: TGCGCCAGCAAAGCGGGTAAGGCCTACGAGCAGTACTTC

V: TRBV7-2
size: NA
J: TRBJ2-4
D: NA
CDR3: CASSFGGPKPNIQYF
DNA: TGTGCCAGCAGCTTTGGGGGGCCAAAGCCAAACATTCAGTACTTC

V: TRBV30
size: NA
J: TRBJ2-7
D: NA
CDR3: CAWSALSNLVTYEQYF
DNA: TGTGCCTGGAGTGCTCTTTCAAATTTGGTAACCTACGAGCAGTACTTC

V: TRBV28
size: NA
J: TRBJ2-1
D: TRBD2
CDR3: CAIERTSPHEQFF
DNA: TGTGCCATAGAACGGACTAGCCCCCATGAGCAGTTCTTC

V: TRBV6-5
size: NA
J: TRBJ2-5
D: NA
CDR3: CASSTTGTFQETQYF
DNA: TGTGCCAGCAGTACAACAGGGACCTTCCAAGAGACCCAGTACTTC

V: TRBV5-4
size: once
J: TRBJ1-4
D: NA
CDR3: CASSSAGTPNEKLFF
DNA: TGTGCCAGCAGCTCGGCTGGAACACCTAATGAAAAACTGTTTTTT

V: TRBV27
size: NA
J: TRBJ2-7
D: TRBD2
CDR3: CASSQTGLPAYEQYF
DNA: TGTGCCAGCAGTCAAACGGGACTACCTGCCTACGAGCAGTACTTC

V: TRBV28
size: NA
J: TRBJ2-1
D: TRBD2
CDR3: CASSFEAGTYNEQFF
DNA: TGTGCCAGCAGTTTTGAAGCGGGGACCTACAATGAGCAGTTCTTC

V: TRBV29-1
size: NA
J: TRBJ2-2
D: NA
CDR3: CSVKTGPNTGELFF
DNA: TGCAGCGTTAAAACGGGACCCAACACCGGGGAGCTGTTTTTT

V: TRBV6-5
size: NA
J: TRBJ2-2
D: NA
CDR3: CASTPEEGFAGELFF
DNA: TGTGCCAGCACCCCTGAAGAGGGTTTCGCCGGGGAGCTGTTTTTT

V: TRBV13
size: NA
J: TRBJ2-5
D: NA
CDR3: CASSLMSGARAQYF
DNA: TGTGCCAGCAGCTTAATGTCGGGGGCCAGGGCCCAGTACTTC

V: TRBV5-8
size: NA
J: TRBJ2-7
D: NA
CDR3: CASSLELVSGFWEQYF
DNA: TGTGCCAGCAGCTTGGAGTTGGTTTCTGGGTTTTGGGAGCAGTACTTC

V: TRBV6-6
size: once
J: TRBJ2-7
D: NA
CDR3: CASSKGEGGEQYF
DNA: TGTGCCAGCAGTAAGGGGGAGGGGGGCGAGCAGTACTTC

V: TRBV7-2
size: NA
J: TRBJ1-2
D: NA
CDR3: CASSLAPSGPECTF
DNA: TGTGCCAGCAGCTTAGCCCCCTCCGGCCCAGAGTGCACCTTC

V: TRBV10-1
size: NA
J: TRBJ2-1
D: TRBD2
CDR3: CASSPRLAGVPEQFF
DNA: TGCGCCAGCAGCCCCCGACTAGCGGGAGTCCCTGAGCAGTTCTTC

V: TRBV7-9
size: once
J: TRBJ2-7
D: TRBD2
CDR3: CASSLERESSYEQYF
DNA: TGTGCCAGCAGCTTAGAGCGGGAGAGCTCCTACGAGCAGTACTTC

V: TRBV20-1
size: NA
J: TRBJ2-1
D: TRBD2
CDR3: CSAHSGNEQFF
DNA: TGCAGTGCTCATAGCGGGAATGAGCAGTTCTTC

V: TRBV5-6
size: NA
J: TRBJ2-7
D: NA
CDR3: CASSLLRTERSRSSYEQYF
DNA: TGTGCCAGCAGCTTGCTCCGGACCGAGCGGTCCAGGAGCTCCTACGAGCAGTACTTC

V: TRBV5-1
size: NA
J: TRBJ1-2
D: NA
CDR3: CASSLGRTISNYGYTF
DNA: TGCGCCAGCAGCTTGGGTCGAACTATCTCCAACTATGGCTACACCTTC

V: TRBV11-3
size: NA
J: TRBJ2-1
D: TRBD2
CDR3: CASSLAGGYNEQFF
DNA: TGTGCCAGCAGCCTAGCGGGAGGGTACAATGAGCAGTTCTTC

V: TRBV10-2
size: NA
J: TRBJ1-2
D: NA
CDR3: CASSESAGWANYGYTF
DNA: TGCGCCAGCAGTGAGTCGGCAGGGTGGGCGAACTATGGCTACACCTTC

V: TRBV19
size: NA
J: TRBJ2-7
D: NA
CDR3: CASSIDPRFSYEQYF
DNA: TGTGCCAGTAGTATAGACCCTCGGTTCTCCTACGAGCAGTACTTC

V: TRBV6-4
size: NA
J: TRBJ2-1
D: NA
CDR3: CASSGEVTSNEQFF
DNA: TGTGCCAGCAGTGGGGAAGTAACGAGCAATGAGCAGTTCTTC

V: TRBV11-2
size: NA
J: TRBJ2-1
D: NA
CDR3: CASSLYDEQFF
DNA: TGTGCCAGCAGCTTATATGATGAGCAGTTCTTC

V: TRBV13
size: NA
J: TRBJ2-7
D: TRBD1
CDR3: CASRAGTGGHEQYF
DNA: TGTGCCAGCAGGGCAGGGACAGGGGGCCACGAGCAGTACTTC

V: TRBV27
size: NA
J: TRBJ2-7
D: NA
CDR3: CASSFGRSSSYEQYF
DNA: TGTGCCAGCAGTTTTGGCCGCTCCTCTTCCTACGAGCAGTACTTC

V: TRBV7-9
size: NA
J: TRBJ1-4
D: NA
CDR3: CASTLGRTRGEKLFF
DNA: TGTGCCAGCACCCTAGGCCGCACACGGGGGGAAAAACTGTTTTTT

V: TRBV11-2
size: once
J: TRBJ2-1
D: TRBD1
CDR3: CASSLTGVANNEQFF
DNA: TGTGCCAGCAGCTTGACAGGGGTTGCGAACAATGAGCAGTTCTTC

V: TRBV11-2
size: NA
J: TRBJ2-3
D: NA
CDR3: CASTPLAQTTDTQYF
DNA: TGTGCCAGCACCCCTCTAGCGCAAACCACAGATACGCAGTATTTT

V: TRBV10-3
size: NA
J: TRBJ2-1
D: TRBD2
CDR3: CAISVTSGGLSSYNEQFF
DNA: TGTGCCATCAGTGTAACCAGCGGGGGCTTAAGCTCCTACAATGAGCAGTTCTTC

V: TRBV28
size: few
J: TRBJ1-2
D: NA
CDR3: CASSSRVYGYTF
DNA: TGTGCCAGCAGTTCCCGGGTCTATGGCTACACCTTC

V: TRBV7-9
size: NA
J: TRBJ2-7
D: NA
CDR3: CASSHRDSPRYF
DNA: TGTGCCAGCAGCCACCGGGACTCACCTCGGTACTTC

V: TRBV7-9
size: NA
J: TRBJ2-3
D: NA
CDR3: CASSLDPVGSDTQYF
DNA: TGTGCCAGCAGCTTAGATCCAGTTGGGTCAGATACGCAGTATTTT

V: TRBV19
size: NA
J: TRBJ1-5
D: TRBD1
CDR3: CASSPSRDRLNQPQHF
DNA: TGTGCCAGTAGTCCATCCCGGGACAGGCTCAATCAGCCCCAGCATTTT

V: TRBV27
size: NA
J: TRBJ2-7
D: NA
CDR3: CASSPLHGEQYF
DNA: TGTGCCAGCAGTCCTCTTCATGGCGAGCAGTACTTC

V: TRBV5-6
size: NA
J: TRBJ2-7
D: NA
CDR3: CATSQQGRVTNEQYF
DNA: TGTGCCACCTCCCAGCAGGGCAGGGTAACTAACGAGCAGTACTTC

V: TRBV28
size: NA
J: TRBJ1-5
D: NA
CDR3: CASTRDYSNQPQHF
DNA: TGTGCCAGCACAAGGGATTATAGCAATCAGCCCCAGCATTTT

V: TRBV5-6
size: NA
J: TRBJ2-1
D: TRBD2
CDR3: CASSFAVSGTSYNEQFF
DNA: TGTGCCAGCAGCTTTGCCGTATCCGGGACTAGTTACAATGAGCAGTTCTTC

V: TRBV10-3
size: NA
J: TRBJ1-1
D: NA
CDR3: CAISPLVNTEAFF
DNA: TGTGCCATCAGCCCATTAGTGAACACTGAAGCTTTCTTT

V: TRBV9
size: NA
J: TRBJ1-2
D: NA
CDR3: CASSVEVELYGYTF
DNA: TGTGCCAGCAGCGTAGAGGTAGAACTCTATGGCTACACCTTC

V: TRBV7-9
size: NA
J: TRBJ1-5
D: NA
CDR3: CASSFAQDQPQHF
DNA: TGTGCCAGCAGCTTCGCCCAAGATCAGCCCCAGCATTTT

V: TRBV19
size: NA
J: TRBJ2-2
D: TRBD2
CDR3: CASSGLAGVTGELFF
DNA: TGTGCCAGTAGTGGGCTAGCGGGAGTCACCGGGGAGCTGTTTTTT